This T cell receptor beta chain was sequenced for a study of blood T cell repertoires in COVID-19. About the study: Acute and convalescent COVID-19 specimens originated in the United States, Italy and Spain.

Participants, roughly 18 to 90 years old, spanned around 26 US areas. Participant reports of clinical history set cohort assignment. The CDR3 runs 14 residues. Germline V gene data show CDR1 as SNHLY and CDR2 as FYNNEI. V was shortened by 8 bases and J by 4 bases, with 15 bases between the two germline ends. Authors' methods: It was from reference gene primer amplification that nucleated cell counts were estimated. Data came from immunoSEQ multiplex PCR; TCRdb stores just in-frame clones and leaves some out. For V, J and clone size, that table is used; D and trimming come from the DNA. The profile shows some 230,000 clones, about 86% of them singletons.

The sequence was obtained from a middle-aged woman with acute COVID-19. The sequenced sample consisted of PBMCs or T cells enriched from blood (not recorded which). V usage is TRBV2 and J usage is TRBJ2-1; tentatively, D is TRBD1 (6 bases). Here the CDR3 DNA reads TGTGCCAGCCAAAAAGGACAGACTTACAATGAGCAGTTCTTC. Residues: CASQKGQTYNEQFF.